These 25 T cell receptor beta chains came from one sample sequenced in a study of blood T cell repertoires in COVID-19. Assay: immunoSEQ multiplex PCR; the TCRdb copy retains only in-frame clones and omits some. The table lists more than 95,000 clones, over 60% of them singletons. The sample taken for sequencing was peripheral blood. The receptors derive from a man aged 35 to 55 with active or convalescent COVID-19.

The chain recombines TRBV6-5 with TRBJ1-1; the match to TRBD1 covers 7 bases. CDR1 and CDR2 (germline): MNHEY, SVGAGI. Trimming cost V 7 bases and J 5 bases; bases outside gene matches: 7. The length of the CDR3 is 13 residues. This CDR3 is CASITGAGTEAFF. The CDR3 DNA is TGTGCCAGCATCACAGGGGCCGGGACTGAAGCTTTCTTT.

DNA of the CDR3: TGTGCCAGCACGGAGGACCGGCCAACTAATGAAAAACTGTTTTTT. Translated, it gives CASTEDRPTNEKLFF. The V call is TRBV2, the J call TRBJ1-4; D is unresolved. The CDR3 totals 15 residues. The germline gives CDR1 SNHLY, CDR2 FYNNEI. Trimming pared 7 bases from V and 0 bases from J, leaving 12 bases between.

The rearrangement joins TRBV6-1 to TRBJ2-7; the D is unclear. This CDR3 is built from 15 residues. Trimming cost V 1 base and J 2 bases, with 12 bases left between them. The V gene's germline CDR1 is MNHNS and CDR2 SASEGT. CDR3 nucleotides: TGTGCCAGCAGTGAAGTACAAGCGACGCCCTACGAGCAGTACTTC. This gives the protein CASSEVQATPYEQYF.

V and J are TRBV5-5 and TRBJ2-3; 7 bases fit TRBD1. Germline CDR1 and CDR2: SGHKS and YYEKEE (reference sequence). J gave up 2 bases and V 0 bases, and 3 bases lay outside the gene matches. The CDR3 loop spans 15 amino acids. The CDR3 DNA sequence: TGTGCCAGCAGCTTGGTGGGACAGAACACAGATACGCAGTATTTT. Its protein is CASSLVGQNTDTQYF.

The gene calls are TRBV5-1 and TRBJ2-3; TRBD2 is a possible D gene (5 bases). The CDR3 extends over 14 amino acids. The V end lost 4 bases, the J end lost 5 bases, and 14 bases lay between the germline ends. CDR1 and CDR2 from the germline V gene are SGHRS and YFSETQ. The CDR3 nucleotides read TGCGCCAGCAGCCCGGAAAGGGAGATAGATACGCAGTATTTT. It yields the protein CASSPEREIDTQYF.

For the CDR3, the DNA is TGTGCCAGCAGCCACCGACAGGGCTATGGCTACACCTTC. Translated: CASSHRQGYGYTF. V usage is TRBV6-5 and J usage is TRBJ1-2, with 7 bases aligning to TRBD1. J lost 4 bases, V lost 6 bases, and 5 bases had no gene match. CDR3 length: 13 amino acids. Germline-derived CDR1 and CDR2 are MNHEY and SVGAGI.

The chain employs TRBV5-1 and TRBJ2-2; D unresolved. This CDR3 region has 15 residues. Germline V gene sequence: CDR1 SGHRS, CDR2 YFSETQ. Trimming shortened V by 1 base and J by 0 bases, and 7 bases separated the two germline ends. In DNA, the CDR3 is TGCGCCAGCAGCTTGCCGCTAGCGAACACCGGGGAGCTGTTTTTT. Protein: CASSLPLANTGELFF. Based on the CDR3 plus reference TRBV5-1 and TRBJ2-2, the full variable domain is KAGVTQTPRYLIKTRGQQVTLSCSPISGHRSVSWYQQTPGQGLQFLFEYFSETQRNKGNFPGRFSGRQFSNSRSEMNVSTLELGDSALYLCASSLPLANTGELFFGEGSRLTVL.

This clone was counted once. The chain couples TRBV28 to TRBJ1-2; D is ambiguous. Germline assignment: CDR1 MDHEN and CDR2 SYDVKM. The V end was cut by 8 bases, the J end by 5 bases, with 15 bases between. This CDR3 is 13 amino acids long. CDR3 sequence: CASRGSPRYGYTF. Here the CDR3 DNA reads TGTGCCAGCCGAGGGAGCCCGAGGTATGGCTACACCTTC.

V usage is TRBV7-3 and J usage is TRBJ2-5, with D perhaps TRBD1 (5 bases). Germline V gene data show CDR1 as SGHTA and CDR2 as FQGTGA. Trimming removed 4 bases from V and 3 bases from J, with 27 bases in between. The CDR3 consists of 19 residues. CDR3 DNA sequence: TGTGCCAGCAGCTACGAAGACCCGACGCAGGGCGATGGAAAAGAGACCCAGTACTTC. Protein product: CASSYEDPTQGDGKETQYF.

The CDR3 loop is CACGPTANTEAFF. DNA of the CDR3: TGTGCCTGTGGGCCGACAGCGAACACTGAAGCTTTCTTT. The rearrangement uses TRBV19 and TRBJ1-1; a weak D match, TRBD1 (5 bases). This CDR3 region has 13 residues. The V end lost 11 bases, the J end lost 1 base, and 14 bases lay between the germline ends. Germline assignment: CDR1 LNHDA and CDR2 SQIVND (reference sequence).

This clone is a singleton in its sample. This sequence joins TRBV27 and TRBJ1-1; 8 bases map to TRBD1. Germline trimming cut 5 bases from V and 11 bases from J; bases unmatched to any gene: 13. CDR1 is MNHEY and CDR2 is SMNVEV in the germline V gene (reference sequence). This CDR3 has 14 residues. CDR3 in DNA: TGTGCCAGCAGTCCATTGACAGGGGTAATGTATGCTTTCTTT. Protein sequence: CASSPLTGVMYAFF.

In this sample, this clone turned up a few times. The rearrangement joins TRBV2 to TRBJ1-2; tentatively, D is TRBD1 (6 bases). Germline V gene data show CDR1 as SNHLY and CDR2 as FYNNEI. The CDR3 has 13 residues. The V end lost 7 bases, the J end lost 4 bases, and 13 bases lay between the germline ends. The chain's CDR3 is CASKGGYTYGYTF. The CDR3 coding sequence is TGTGCCAGCAAGGGGGGGTATACCTATGGCTACACCTTC.

The CDR3 bases are TGCGCCAGCAGCCAAGATCAGGGTCTCGAGCAGTACTTC. Its protein is CASSQDQGLEQYF. The genes are TRBV4-3 and TRBJ2-7; tentative D call: TRBD1 (5 bases). The CDR3 extends over 13 amino acids. Looked up from germline, CDR1 is LGHNA and CDR2 is YSLEER. V lost 0 bases and J 6 bases, leaving 9 bases between the germline ends.

On this clone: A read error may account for a junction end that differs from germline. The rearrangement uses TRBV12-5 and TRBJ2-7; perhaps TRBD1 as D (6 bases). There are 14 residues in the CDR3. From germline, CDR1 is LGHNT and CDR2 FRNRAP. CDR3 sequence reads: CTSGTYRDSYEQYF. In nucleotides, the CDR3 is TGTACTAGTGGAACCTACAGGGATTCCTACGAGCAGTACTTC.

This chain connects TRBV5-4 to TRBJ2-7; 7 bases map to TRBD1. V trimming: 1 base; J trimming: 5 bases; junction bases outside the gene matches: 3. Germline V gene sequence: CDR1 SGHNT, CDR2 YYREEE (reference sequence). CDR3 length: 13 residues. The DNA of the CDR3 is TGTGCCAGCAGCTTGACAGGGGCCAACGAGCAGTACTTC. This translates into CASSLTGANEQYF.

The rearrangement uses TRBV4-1 and TRBJ2-3; TRBD2 is a possible D gene (6 bases). CDR1 and CDR2 (germline): MGHRA, YSYEKL. The CDR3 sequence is 11 residues long. V lost 8 bases and J lost 3, with 6 bases in between. The CDR3 DNA reads as TGCGCCAGCGGGAGGACAGATACGCAGTATTTT. Its translation: CASGRTDTQYF.

The chain combines TRBV28 with TRBJ1-1; D is ambiguous. The ends were cut back, 6 bases at V and 4 bases at J, with 12 bases in the middle. The germline CDR1 and CDR2 sequences are MDHEN and SYDVKM. This CDR3 spans 13 amino acids. CDR3 loop: CASSNSGGTEAFF. Here the CDR3 DNA reads TGTGCCAGCAGCAACAGCGGTGGCACTGAAGCTTTCTTT.

This clone was picked up a small number of times. This chain connects TRBV7-2 to TRBJ1-5; D gene uncertain. Germline CDR1 and CDR2: SGHTA and FQGNSA. This CDR3 is 12 amino acids long. Trimming took 5 bases from V and 3 from J, leaving 5 bases between them. The CDR3 nucleotides are TGTGCCAGCAGCCTATACAATCAGCCCCAGCATTTT. Residues: CASSLYNQPQHF.

The V gene is TRBV7-3, the J gene TRBJ1-4; the D gene is possibly TRBD1 (5 bases). In germline, CDR1 is SGHTA, CDR2 FQGTGA. V was pared by 3 bases and J by 13 bases, with 18 bases between. The CDR3 extends over 14 amino acids. DNA of the CDR3: TGTGCCAGCAGCTTCACCAGGACATCTCAGTTACTGTTTTTT. Protein product: CASSFTRTSQLLFF.

The rearrangement links TRBV6-5 to TRBJ1-2; 7 positions agree with TRBD1. The length of the CDR3 is 13 residues. V lost 6 bases and J lost 1; bases outside the gene matches: 2. The germline V gene has CDR1 MNHEY and CDR2 SVGAGI. CDR3 in DNA: TGTGCCAGCAGAACAGGGGTTAACTATGGCTACACCTTC. As protein: CASRTGVNYGYTF.

The CDR3 nucleotides are TGCGCCAGCAGCTCGCTAGGCAATGAGCAGTTCTTC. This translates into CASSSLGNEQFF. This sequence joins TRBV5-1 and TRBJ2-1; D is undetermined. V lost 3 bases and J 6 bases, leaving 7 bases between the germline ends. CDR3 size: 12 residues. CDR1 is SGHRS, CDR2 YFSETQ, per germline.

The chain links TRBV4-3 to TRBJ1-1, with D maybe TRBD1 (6 bases). CDR3 size: 15 residues. Germline assignment: CDR1 LGHNA and CDR2 YSLEER. Trimming pared 3 bases from V and 4 bases from J, leaving 15 bases between. This chain's CDR3 is CASSQELGGGTEAFF. Written as DNA, the CDR3 is TGCGCCAGCAGCCAGGAATTAGGGGGGGGCACTGAAGCTTTCTTT.

The genes are TRBV20-1 and TRBJ1-1; D gene uncertain. Germline CDR1 is DFQATT and CDR2 is SNEGSKA (reference sequence). Trimming pared 7 bases from V and 1 base from J, leaving 7 bases between. This CDR3 is 11 amino acids long. This chain's CDR3 is CSVAGNTEAFF. In nucleotides, the CDR3 is TGCAGTGTGGCGGGGAACACTGAAGCTTTCTTT.

The rearrangement joins TRBV27 to TRBJ2-6; possible D gene TRBD2, 6 bases. CDR3 length equals 15 residues. Germline loops: CDR1 MNHEY, CDR2 SMNVEV (reference sequence). Trimming took 9 bases from V and 1 from J, leaving 13 bases between them. CDR3 loop: CASGVGTSGANVLTF. As DNA, the CDR3 is TGTGCCAGTGGAGTGGGGACTTCTGGGGCCAACGTCCTGACTTTC. The full variable domain, with the rest looked up from reference TRBV27 and TRBJ2-6, is EAQVTQNPRYLITVTGKKLTVTCSQNMNHEYMSWYRQDPGLGLRQIYYSMNVEVTDKGDVPEGYKVSRKEKRNFPLILESPSPNQTSLYFCASGVGTSGANVLTFGAGSRLTVL.

This clone appeared a single time. The chain combines TRBV4-1 with TRBJ2-7, with TRBD1 matching over 10 bases. V lost 1 base to trimming and J lost 4 bases; unmatched junction nucleotides: 10. The germline gives CDR1 MGHRA, CDR2 YSYEKL. The CDR3 has 17 residues. CDR3 sequence: CASSQGLYRDRGYEQYF. DNA of the CDR3: TGCGCCAGCAGCCAAGGACTTTACCGGGACAGGGGATACGAGCAGTACTTC.